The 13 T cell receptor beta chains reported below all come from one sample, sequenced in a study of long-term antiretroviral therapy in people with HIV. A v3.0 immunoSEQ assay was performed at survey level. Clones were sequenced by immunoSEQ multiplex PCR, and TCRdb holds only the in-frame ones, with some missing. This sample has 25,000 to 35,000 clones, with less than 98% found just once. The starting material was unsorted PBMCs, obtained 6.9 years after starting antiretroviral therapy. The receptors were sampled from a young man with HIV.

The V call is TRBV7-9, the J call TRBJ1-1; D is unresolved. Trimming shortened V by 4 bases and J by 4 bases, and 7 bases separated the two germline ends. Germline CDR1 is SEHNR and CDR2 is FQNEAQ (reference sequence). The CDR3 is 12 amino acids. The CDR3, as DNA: TGTGCCAGCAGCTCTACACCCACTGAAGCTTTCTTT. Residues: CASSSTPTEAFF. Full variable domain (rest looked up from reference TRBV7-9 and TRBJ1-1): DTGVSQNPRHKITKRGQNVTFRCDPISEHNRLYWYRQTLGQGPEFLTYFQNEAQLEKSRLLSDRFSAERPKGSFSTLEIQRTEQGDSAMYLCASSSTPTEAFFGQGTRLTVV.

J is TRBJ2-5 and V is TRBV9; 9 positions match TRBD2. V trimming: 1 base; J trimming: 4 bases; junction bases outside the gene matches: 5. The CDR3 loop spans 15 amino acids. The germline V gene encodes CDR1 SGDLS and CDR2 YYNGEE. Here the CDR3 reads CASSVSGRRRETQYF. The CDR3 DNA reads TGTGCCAGCAGCGTAAGCGGGAGGCGACGAGAGACCCAGTACTTC. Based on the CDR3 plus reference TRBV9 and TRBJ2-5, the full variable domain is DSGVTQTPKHLITATGQRVTLRCSPRSGDLSVYWYQQSLDQGLQFLIQYYNGEERAKGNILERFSAQQFPDLHSELNLSSLELGDSALYFCASSVSGRRRETQYFGPGTRLLVL.

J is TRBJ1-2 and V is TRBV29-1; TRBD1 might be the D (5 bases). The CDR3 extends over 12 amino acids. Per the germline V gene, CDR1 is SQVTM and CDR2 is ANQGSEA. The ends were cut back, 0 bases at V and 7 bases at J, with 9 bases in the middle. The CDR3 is CSVEEGRVGYTF. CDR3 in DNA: TGCAGCGTTGAAGAGGGCAGGGTTGGCTACACCTTC.

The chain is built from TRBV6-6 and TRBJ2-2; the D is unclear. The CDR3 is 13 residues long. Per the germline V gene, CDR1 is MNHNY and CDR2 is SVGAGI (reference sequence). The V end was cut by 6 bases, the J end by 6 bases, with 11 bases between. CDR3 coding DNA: TGTGCCAGCAGAATAGCCTTTTCCGGGGAGCTGTTTTTT. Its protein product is CASRIAFSGELFF.

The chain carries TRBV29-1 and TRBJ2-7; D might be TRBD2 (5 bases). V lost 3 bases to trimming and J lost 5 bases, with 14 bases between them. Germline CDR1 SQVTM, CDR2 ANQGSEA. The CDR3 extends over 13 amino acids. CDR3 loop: CSVEWMGEDEQYF. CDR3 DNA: TGCAGCGTTGAGTGGATGGGAGAGGACGAGCAGTACTTC.

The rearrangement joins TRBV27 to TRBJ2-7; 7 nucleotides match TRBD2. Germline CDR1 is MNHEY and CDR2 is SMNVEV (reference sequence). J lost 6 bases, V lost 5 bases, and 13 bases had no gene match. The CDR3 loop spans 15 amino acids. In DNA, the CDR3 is TGTGCCAGCAGTCAGTCGATACTGCGGGAGTCCGAGCAGTACTTC. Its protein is CASSQSILRESEQYF.

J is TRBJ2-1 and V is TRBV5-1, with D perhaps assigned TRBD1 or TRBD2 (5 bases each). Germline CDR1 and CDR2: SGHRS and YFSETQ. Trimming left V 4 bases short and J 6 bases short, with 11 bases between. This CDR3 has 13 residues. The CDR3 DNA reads TGCGCCAGCAGCATTCGGGGCTCCAATGAGCAGTTCTTC. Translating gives CASSIRGSNEQFF.

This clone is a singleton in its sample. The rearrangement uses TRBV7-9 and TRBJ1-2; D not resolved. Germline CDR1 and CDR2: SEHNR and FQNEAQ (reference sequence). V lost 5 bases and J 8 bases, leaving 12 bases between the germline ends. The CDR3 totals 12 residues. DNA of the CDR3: TGTGCCAGCAGCCCTCCAACCGGAGGCTACACCTTC. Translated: CASSPPTGGYTF.

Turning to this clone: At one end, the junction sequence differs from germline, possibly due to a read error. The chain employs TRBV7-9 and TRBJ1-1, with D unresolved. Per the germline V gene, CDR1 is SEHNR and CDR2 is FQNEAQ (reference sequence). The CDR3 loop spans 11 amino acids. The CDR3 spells CASSLKTEAFF. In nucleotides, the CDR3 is TGTGCCAGCAGCTTGAAGACTGAAGCTTTCTTT. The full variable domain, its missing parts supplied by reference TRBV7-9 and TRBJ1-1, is DTGVSQNPRHKITKRGQNVTFRCDPISEHNRLYWYRQTLGQGPEFLTYFQNEAQLEKSRLLSDRFSAERPKGSFSTLEIQRTEQGDSAMYLCASSLKTEAFFGQGTRLTVV.

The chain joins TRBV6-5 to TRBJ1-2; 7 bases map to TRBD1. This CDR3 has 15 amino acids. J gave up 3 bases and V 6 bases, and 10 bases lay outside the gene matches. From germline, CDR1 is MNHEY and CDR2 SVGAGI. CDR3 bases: TGTGCCAGCAGACCCGGACAGGCCAACCACTATGGCTACACCTTC. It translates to CASRPGQANHYGYTF.

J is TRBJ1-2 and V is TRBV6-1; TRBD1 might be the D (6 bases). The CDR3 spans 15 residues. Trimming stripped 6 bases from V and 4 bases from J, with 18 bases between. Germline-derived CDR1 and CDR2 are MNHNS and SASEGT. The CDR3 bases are TGTGCCAGCAGGGAACTGGACTGGACAGCCTATGGCTACACCTTC. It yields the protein CASRELDWTAYGYTF.

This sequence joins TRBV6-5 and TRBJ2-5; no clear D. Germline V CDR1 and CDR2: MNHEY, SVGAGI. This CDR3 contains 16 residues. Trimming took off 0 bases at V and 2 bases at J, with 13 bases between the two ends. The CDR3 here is CASSYSAGSRQETQYF. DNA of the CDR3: TGTGCCAGCAGTTACTCAGCCGGGTCTAGACAAGAGACCCAGTACTTC.

As DNA, the CDR3 is TGTGCCAGCAGGGGGGGGGACTACCCCTACGAGCAGTACTTC. Residues: CASRGGDYPYEQYF. V gene TRBV6-1 combines with J gene TRBJ2-7, with 7 bases lining up with TRBD2. The CDR3 is 14 amino acids. Germline V gene lookup returns CDR1 MNHNS and CDR2 SASEGT. J gave up 2 bases and V 6 bases, and 7 bases lay outside the gene matches.